The T cell receptor beta chain described here comes from a study of beta chain features in type 1 diabetes. Study-wide points: Individuals with type 1 diabetes displayed fewer insertions and more deletions at VDJ junctions. TCRB CDR3 length was moderately but significantly reduced in all four CD4+ subsets of Type 1 diabetes patients. Naive, central memory and Treg TCRB repertoires appeared more alike in patients than in healthy donors.

With regard to this clone: Its specificity is not known.

V lost 0 bases to trimming and J lost 4 bases, with 7 bases between them. This CDR3 has 13 residues. Germline V gives CDR1 SGDLS, CDR2 YYNGEE. Of the isolated RNA, all was reverse transcribed, and so the sequenced material was expressed TCRB transcripts. Libraries were prepared by immunoSEQ multiplex PCR; TCRdb keeps only in-frame clonotypes and omits some of them. Here the sample spans about 250,000 clones, approximately 10% being singletons. V and J are TRBV9 and TRBJ2-5; D call uncertain. The receptor was isolated from a man aged 25 to 40 with type 1 diabetes. What was sequenced was naive CD4+ T cells from blood. The CDR3 DNA reads TGTGCCAGCAGCGTAGGTCAGTCAGAGACCCAGTACTTC. It translates to CASSVGQSETQYF.